This is a list of T cell receptor beta chains from one sample in a study of cytotoxic CD8 clonotypes in ibrutinib-treated CLL. Using immunoSEQ multiplex PCR, the repertoire was profiled, and TCRdb retains in-frame clones only, with some absent. The sample yields 30,000 to 40,000 clones, more than 65% seen once. The material sequenced was PBMCs, taken before ibrutinib treatment. Source of these receptors: a human donor with chronic lymphocytic leukemia. CDR3s include the opening cysteine and the closing phenylalanine or tryptophan. Each record gives: clone size, D gene, J gene, V gene, CDR3 protein, CDR3 DNA. The D gene is left open where the match is weak. Not all rows give a size; the values are once, few, many and, for expanded clones, a class.

>few|.|TRBJ2-7|TRBV6-5
CASNDIHEQYF
TGTGCCAGCAACGACATCCACGAGCAGTACTTC
>.|TRBD1|TRBJ2-7|TRBV2
CASRAISGTGTYEQYF
TGTGCCAGCAGAGCGATCTCCGGGACAGGGACCTACGAGCAGTACTTC
>.|.|TRBJ1-2|TRBV5-1
CASSLEGQNYGYTF
TGCGCCAGCAGCTTGGAGGGACAAAACTATGGCTACACCTTC
>once|.|TRBJ1-1|TRBV7-9
CASSSQGRGVTEAFF
TGTGCCAGCAGCTCCCAGGGGCGGGGGGTCACTGAAGCTTTCTTT
>.|.|TRBJ1-2|TRBV28
CASRMGPYGYTF
TGTGCCAGCAGAATGGGCCCATATGGCTACACCTTC
>.|.|TRBJ1-6|TRBV21-1
CASTPGSLPLHF
TGTGCCAGCACCCCGGGGTCTTTACCCCTCCACTTT
>once|.|TRBJ1-5|TRBV11-2
CASSLAGRGNQPQHF
TGTGCCAGCAGCTTAGCGGGACGAGGCAATCAGCCCCAGCATTTT
>.|TRBD1|TRBJ2-7|TRBV6-1
CASSEFQGAIYEQYF
TGTGCCAGCAGTGAATTCCAGGGGGCTATTTACGAGCAGTACTTC
>.|.|TRBJ1-2|TRBV10-3
CAISESEVGGYTF
TGTGCCATCAGTGAGTCGGAGGTTGGTGGCTACACCTTC
>.|.|TRBJ1-3|TRBV7-9
CASSLLISYSGNTIYF
TGTGCCAGCAGCTTACTAATCAGCTACTCTGGAAACACCATATATTTT
>.|.|TRBJ1-1|TRBV29-1
CSVENSMNTEAFF
TGCAGCGTTGAAAACTCCATGAACACTGAAGCTTTCTTT
>few|TRBD2|TRBJ2-3|TRBV11-2
CASSFHFSGGGTDTQYF
TGTGCCAGCAGCTTTCACTTTAGCGGGGGAGGCACAGATACGCAGTATTTT
>.|TRBD1|TRBJ2-7|TRBV2
CASTVDRANSYEQYF
TGTGCCAGCACCGTGGACAGGGCTAACTCCTACGAGCAGTACTTC
>.|TRBD2|TRBJ2-5|TRBV5-6
CASSLLAGDRETQYF
TGTGCCAGCAGCTTGTTAGCGGGAGACCGGGAGACCCAGTACTTC
>.|.|TRBJ2-7|TRBV7-9
CASSPRGSYEQYF
TGTGCCAGCAGCCCCAGGGGATCCTACGAGCAGTACTTC
>.|TRBD2|TRBJ2-7|TRBV27
CASREGSYYEQYF
TGTGCCAGTCGGGAGGGGTCTTACTACGAGCAGTACTTC
>.|TRBD1|TRBJ1-1|TRBV5-1
CASSLSIRTGNTEAFF
TGCGCCAGCAGCTTGTCCATACGGACAGGGAACACTGAAGCTTTCTTT
>.|TRBD1|TRBJ2-2|TRBV5-1
CASRMTGGNGELFF
TGCGCCAGCAGGATGACAGGGGGCAACGGGGAGCTGTTTTTT
>few|.|TRBJ1-5|TRBV11-3
CASSSSGANQPQHF
TGTGCCAGCAGCTCCTCAGGGGCCAATCAGCCCCAGCATTTT
>once|.|TRBJ1-5|TRBV5-8
CASSSRDTFPNQPQHF
TGTGCCAGCAGCTCGCGGGACACCTTCCCCAATCAGCCCCAGCATTTT
>.|.|TRBJ2-7|TRBV5-1
CASSFSGPYEQYF
TGCGCCAGCAGCTTTAGCGGACCCTACGAGCAGTACTTC
>few|TRBD1|TRBJ2-2|TRBV23-1
CASSQPSTGGDTGELFF
TGCGCCAGCAGTCAGCCATCGACAGGGGGAGACACCGGGGAGCTGTTTTTT